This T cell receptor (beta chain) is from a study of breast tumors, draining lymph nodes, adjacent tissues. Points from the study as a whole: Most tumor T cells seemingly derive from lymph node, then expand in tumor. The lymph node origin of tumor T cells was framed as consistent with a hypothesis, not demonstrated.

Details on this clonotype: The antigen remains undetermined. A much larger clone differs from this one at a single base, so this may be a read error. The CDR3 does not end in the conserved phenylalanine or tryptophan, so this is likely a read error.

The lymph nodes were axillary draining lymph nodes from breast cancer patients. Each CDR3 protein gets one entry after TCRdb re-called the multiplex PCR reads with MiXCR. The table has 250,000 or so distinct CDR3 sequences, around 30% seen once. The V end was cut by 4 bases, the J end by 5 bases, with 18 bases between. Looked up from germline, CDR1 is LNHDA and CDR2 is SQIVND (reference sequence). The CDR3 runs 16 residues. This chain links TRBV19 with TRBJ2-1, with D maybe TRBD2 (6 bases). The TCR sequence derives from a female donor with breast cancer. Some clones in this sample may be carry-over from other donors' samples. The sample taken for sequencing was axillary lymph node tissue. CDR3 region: CASSKGRGLLDNEQFS. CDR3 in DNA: TGTGCCAGTAGTAAAGGCCGGGGACTTTTGGACAATGAGCAGTTCTCC.